Listed below are T cell receptor beta chains from one sample, sequenced in a study of T cell repertoires in aging, cancer and after chemotherapy. TCRdb analysed the multiplex PCR reads with MiXCR anew, one entry per CDR3 protein. The data hold fewer than 7,000 distinct CDR3 sequences, with roughly 29% observed a single time. Sequences were obtained from blood. These TCRs come from a human donor in good health. Both conserved end residues are part of each CDR3.

CASSGTANSPLHF	TRBV19	TRBJ1-6
CASRPRGGRELFF	TRBV27	TRBJ2-2
CASSHTGGGYEQYF	TRBV6-1	TRBJ2-7
CASRLGVGLYNEQFF	TRBV27	TRBJ2-1
CASKSGSRTYNEQFF	TRBV7-9	TRBJ2-1
CASSSGGGLGNEQFF	TRBV13	TRBJ2-1
CASSFLRLEGVYGYTF	TRBV7-2	TRBJ1-2
CASSSSGRGGELFF	TRBV7-3	TRBJ2-2
CASSQAYNEQFF	TRBV13	TRBJ2-1
CASSAHSGGDKETQYF	TRBV12-3/TRBV12-4	TRBJ2-5
CASSLEAHPYGYTF	TRBV5-5	TRBJ1-2
CASSLGTGLAGSYEKYF	TRBV5-6	TRBJ2-7
CASRHTGNTEAFF	TRBV5-4	TRBJ1-1
CASSLPQGSGLGNEQYF	TRBV7-6	TRBJ2-7
CASSLAQPGGLAKNIQYF	TRBV11-1	TRBJ2-4
CASTSQGTATGELFF	TRBV19	TRBJ2-2
CAWTPTGLSSYEQYF	TRBV30	TRBJ2-7
CAISEQASYEQYF	TRBV10-3	TRBJ2-7
CASSLAVSPVSGANVLTF	TRBV13	TRBJ2-6
CSASDRGGNIQYF	TRBV20-1	TRBJ2-4
CASSISFLGNEQFF	TRBV19	TRBJ2-1
CASSSKGGYNSPLHF	TRBV7-9	TRBJ1-6
CASRGAGGYTF	TRBV12-3/TRBV12-4	TRBJ1-2
CASSLAARYEQYF	TRBV11-3	TRBJ2-7
CATSDPGRSTDTQYF	TRBV24-1	TRBJ2-3
CASSIGTSKLNEQFF	TRBV6-5	TRBJ2-1
CASSQYSQGASGNTIYF	TRBV4-2	TRBJ1-3
CASSGGRSTGELFF	TRBV5-1	TRBJ2-2
CASSPPTRPNSPLHF	TRBV18	TRBJ1-6
CASSYRLNTEAFF	TRBV6-5	TRBJ1-1
CASRGTQGEQYF	TRBV19	TRBJ2-7
CASSFVPGVETQYF	TRBV28	TRBJ2-5
CASSILTSGGPNTGELFF	TRBV19	TRBJ2-2
CASLRSGRAFHEQFF	TRBV6-2/TRBV6-3	TRBJ2-1
CASSLDRNNEQFF	TRBV11-2	TRBJ2-1